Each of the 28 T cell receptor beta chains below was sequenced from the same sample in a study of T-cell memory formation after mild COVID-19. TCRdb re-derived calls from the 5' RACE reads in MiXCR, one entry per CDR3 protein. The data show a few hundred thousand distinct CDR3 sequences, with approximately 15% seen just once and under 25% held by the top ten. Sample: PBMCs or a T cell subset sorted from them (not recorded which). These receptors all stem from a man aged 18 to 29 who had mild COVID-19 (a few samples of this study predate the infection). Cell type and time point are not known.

The CDR3 reads CASSLETGFYEQFF. CDR3 bases: TGTGCCAGCAGCTTAGAAACCGGTTTCTATGAGCAGTTCTTC. J is TRBJ2-1 and V is TRBV11-2; D unclear. Trimming took off 0 bases at V and 8 bases at J, with 11 bases between the two ends. Looked up from germline, CDR1 is SGHAT and CDR2 is FQNNGV. The CDR3 is 14 residues long.

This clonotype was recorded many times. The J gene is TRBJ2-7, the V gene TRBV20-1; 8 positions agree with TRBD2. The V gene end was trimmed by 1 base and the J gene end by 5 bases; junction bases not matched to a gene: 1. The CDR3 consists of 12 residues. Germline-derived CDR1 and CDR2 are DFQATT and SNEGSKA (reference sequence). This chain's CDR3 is CSARVGGDEQYF. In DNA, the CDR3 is TGCAGTGCTAGAGTCGGGGGGGACGAGCAGTACTTC.

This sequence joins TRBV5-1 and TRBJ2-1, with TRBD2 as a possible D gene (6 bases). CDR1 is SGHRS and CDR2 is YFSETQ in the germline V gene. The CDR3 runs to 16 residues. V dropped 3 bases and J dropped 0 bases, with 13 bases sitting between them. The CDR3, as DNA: TGCGCCAGCAGCTGGAGGGGTCAGAGCTCCTACAATGAGCAGTTCTTC. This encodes CASSWRGQSSYNEQFF.

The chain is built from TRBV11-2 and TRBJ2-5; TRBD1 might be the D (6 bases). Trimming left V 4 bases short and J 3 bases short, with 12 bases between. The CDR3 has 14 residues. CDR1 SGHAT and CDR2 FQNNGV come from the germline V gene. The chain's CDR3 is CASSWGTIKETQYF. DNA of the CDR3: TGTGCCAGCAGCTGGGGGACAATTAAAGAGACCCAGTACTTC.

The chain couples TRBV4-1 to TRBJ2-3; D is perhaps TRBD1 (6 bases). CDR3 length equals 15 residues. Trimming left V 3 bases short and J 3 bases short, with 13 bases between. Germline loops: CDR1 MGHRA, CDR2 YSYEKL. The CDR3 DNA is TGCGCCAGCAGCCAGGGGGCCAGGGATACAGATACGCAGTATTTT. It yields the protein CASSQGARDTDTQYF.

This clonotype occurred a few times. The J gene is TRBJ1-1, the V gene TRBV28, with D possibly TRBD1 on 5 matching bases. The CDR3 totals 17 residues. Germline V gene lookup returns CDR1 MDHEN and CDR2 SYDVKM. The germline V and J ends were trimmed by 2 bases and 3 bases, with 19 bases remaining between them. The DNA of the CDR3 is TGTGCCAGCAGTTTACTTACCCCGGGGAGGGGAGACACTGAAGCTTTCTTT. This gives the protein CASSLLTPGRGDTEAFF.

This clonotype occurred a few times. The CDR3 sequence is CASSLVGQRAQETQYF. The CDR3 region has the DNA TGTGCCAGCAGCTTAGTGGGACAGCGAGCCCAAGAGACCCAGTACTTC. The chain couples TRBV7-2 to TRBJ2-5, with TRBD1 identical over 7 bases. The CDR3 runs 16 residues. Germline V CDR1 and CDR2: SGHTA, FQGNSA. The J segment lost 1 base and the V segment lost 1 base, leaving 6 bases of the junction unmatched.

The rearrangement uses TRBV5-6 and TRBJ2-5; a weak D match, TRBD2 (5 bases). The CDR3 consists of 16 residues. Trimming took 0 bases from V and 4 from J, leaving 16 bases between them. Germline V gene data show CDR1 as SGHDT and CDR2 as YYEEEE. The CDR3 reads CASSLGGRGDPETQYF. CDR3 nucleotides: TGTGCCAGCAGCTTGGGAGGGCGAGGCGATCCAGAGACCCAGTACTTC.

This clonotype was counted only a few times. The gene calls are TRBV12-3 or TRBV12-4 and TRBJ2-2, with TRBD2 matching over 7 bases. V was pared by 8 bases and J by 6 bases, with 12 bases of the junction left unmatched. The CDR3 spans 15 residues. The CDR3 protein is CASSSGTTNSGELFF. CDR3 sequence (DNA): TGTGCCAGCTCATCCGGGACTACCAATTCCGGGGAGCTGTTTTTT.

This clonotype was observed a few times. CDR3 amino acids: CASSFVQTNEKLFF. In DNA form, the CDR3 reads TGTGCCAGCAGCTTTGTACAAACTAATGAAAAACTGTTTTTT. The V call is TRBV11-2, the J call TRBJ1-4; D remains unclear. Germline V CDR1 and CDR2: SGHAT, FQNNGV. The CDR3 is made up of 14 amino acids. V was cut by 3 bases and J by 1 base, with 6 bases left in between.

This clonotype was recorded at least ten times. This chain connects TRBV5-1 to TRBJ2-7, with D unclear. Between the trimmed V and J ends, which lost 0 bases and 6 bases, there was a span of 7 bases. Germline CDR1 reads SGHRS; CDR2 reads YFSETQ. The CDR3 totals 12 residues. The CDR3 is CASSLGPREQYF. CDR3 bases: TGCGCCAGCAGCTTGGGTCCGCGCGAGCAGTACTTC.

In nucleotides, the CDR3 is TGTGCCAGCAGTACACCCGGGACAGGGAGAGAGCAGTACTTC. Translating gives CASSTPGTGREQYF. The chain is built from TRBV6-2 or TRBV6-3 and TRBJ2-7; 9 positions match TRBD1. The ends lost 5 bases at V and 7 bases at J; junction bases unmatched: 9. The CDR3 is made up of 14 amino acids. Germline-derived CDR1 and CDR2 are MNHEY and SVGEGT.

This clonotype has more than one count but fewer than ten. CDR3 sequence (DNA): TGCAGCGTTGACCAGGGGACAGATACGCAGTATTTT. It codes for CSVDQGTDTQYF. This sequence joins TRBV29-1 and TRBJ2-3; possibly TRBD1 for D (6 bases). The CDR3 runs 12 residues. Germline-derived CDR1 and CDR2 are SQVTM and ANQGSEA. V was trimmed by 3 bases and J by 3 bases, leaving 7 bases between them.

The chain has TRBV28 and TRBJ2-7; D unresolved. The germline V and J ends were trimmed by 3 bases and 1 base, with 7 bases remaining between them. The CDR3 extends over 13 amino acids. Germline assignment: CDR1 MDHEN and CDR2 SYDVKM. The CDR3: CASSLVGSYEQYF. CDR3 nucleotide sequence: TGTGCCAGCAGTTTGGTAGGTTCCTACGAGCAGTACTTC.

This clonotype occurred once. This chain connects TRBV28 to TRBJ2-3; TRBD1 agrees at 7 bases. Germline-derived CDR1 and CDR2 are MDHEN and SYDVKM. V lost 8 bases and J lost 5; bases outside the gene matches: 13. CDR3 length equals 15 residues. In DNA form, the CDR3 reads TGTGCCAGCGGGGACAGCCGCTGGACGGGAGATACGCAGTATTTT. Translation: CASGDSRWTGDTQYF.

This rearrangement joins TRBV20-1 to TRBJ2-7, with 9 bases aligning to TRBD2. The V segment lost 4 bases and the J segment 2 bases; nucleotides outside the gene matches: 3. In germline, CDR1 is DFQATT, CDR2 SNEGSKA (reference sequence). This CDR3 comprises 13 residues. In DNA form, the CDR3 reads TGCAGTGCTAACAAGCGGGGGGCCTACGAGCAGTACGTC. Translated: CSANKRGAYEQYV.

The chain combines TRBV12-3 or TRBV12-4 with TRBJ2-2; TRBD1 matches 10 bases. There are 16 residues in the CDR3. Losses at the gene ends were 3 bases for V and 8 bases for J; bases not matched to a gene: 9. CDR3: CASSFGVTGGVGELFF. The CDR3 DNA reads TGTGCCAGCAGTTTTGGCGTGACAGGGGGCGTTGGGGAGCTGTTTTTT.

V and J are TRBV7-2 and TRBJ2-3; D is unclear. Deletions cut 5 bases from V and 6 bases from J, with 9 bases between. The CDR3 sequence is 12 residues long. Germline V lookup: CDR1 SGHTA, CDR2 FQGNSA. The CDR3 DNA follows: TGTGCCAGCAGCACCTGGTCGGATACGCAGTATTTT. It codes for CASSTWSDTQYF.

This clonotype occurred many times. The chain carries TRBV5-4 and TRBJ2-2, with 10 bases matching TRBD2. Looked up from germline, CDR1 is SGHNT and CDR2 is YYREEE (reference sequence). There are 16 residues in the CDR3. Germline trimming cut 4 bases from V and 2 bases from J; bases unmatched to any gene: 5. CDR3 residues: CASSTGLATNTGELFF. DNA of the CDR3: TGTGCCAGCAGCACGGGACTAGCGACAAACACCGGGGAGCTGTTTTTT.

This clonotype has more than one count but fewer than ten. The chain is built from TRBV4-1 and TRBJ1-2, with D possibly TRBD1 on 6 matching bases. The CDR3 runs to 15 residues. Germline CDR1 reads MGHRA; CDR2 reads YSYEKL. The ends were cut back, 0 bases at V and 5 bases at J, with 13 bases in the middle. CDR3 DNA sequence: TGCGCCAGCAGCCAAGATAACAGGGAATTTTATGGCTACACCTTC. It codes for CASSQDNREFYGYTF.

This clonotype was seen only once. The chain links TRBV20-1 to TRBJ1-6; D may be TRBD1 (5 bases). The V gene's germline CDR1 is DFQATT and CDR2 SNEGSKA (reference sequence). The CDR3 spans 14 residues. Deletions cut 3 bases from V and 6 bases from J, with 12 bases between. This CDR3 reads CSASSGPINSPLHF. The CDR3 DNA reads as TGCAGTGCTAGTTCAGGGCCCATTAATTCACCCCTCCACTTT.

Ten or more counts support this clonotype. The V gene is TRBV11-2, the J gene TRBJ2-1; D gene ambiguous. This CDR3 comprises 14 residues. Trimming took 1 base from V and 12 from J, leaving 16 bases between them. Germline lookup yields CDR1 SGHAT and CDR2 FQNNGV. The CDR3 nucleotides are TGTGCCAGCAGCTTAGGAGACTTCACCTCCGGGCAGTTCTTC. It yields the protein CASSLGDFTSGQFF.

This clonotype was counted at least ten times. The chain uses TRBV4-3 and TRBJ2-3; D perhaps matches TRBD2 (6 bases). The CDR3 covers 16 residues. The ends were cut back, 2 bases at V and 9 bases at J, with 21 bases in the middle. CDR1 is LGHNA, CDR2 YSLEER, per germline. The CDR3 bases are TGCGCCAGCAGCCAACAAGTGGGAGGTACCCGCGGAACGCAGTATTTT. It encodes CASSQQVGGTRGTQYF.

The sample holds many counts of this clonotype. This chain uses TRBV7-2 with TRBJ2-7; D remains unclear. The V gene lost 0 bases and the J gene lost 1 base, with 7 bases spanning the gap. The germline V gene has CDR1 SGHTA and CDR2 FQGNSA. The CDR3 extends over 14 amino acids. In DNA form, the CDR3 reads TGTGCCAGCAGCTTAGCCAAAGGGTCCTACGAGCAGTACTTC. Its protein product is CASSLAKGSYEQYF.

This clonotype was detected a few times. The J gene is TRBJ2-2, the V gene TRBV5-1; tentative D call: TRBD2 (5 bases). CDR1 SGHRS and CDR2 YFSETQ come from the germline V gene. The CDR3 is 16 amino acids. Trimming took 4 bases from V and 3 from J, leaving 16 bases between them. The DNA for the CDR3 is TGCGCCAGCAGCCAGACGGCCGGGGAAGACACCGGGGAGCTGTTTTTT. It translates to CASSQTAGEDTGELFF.

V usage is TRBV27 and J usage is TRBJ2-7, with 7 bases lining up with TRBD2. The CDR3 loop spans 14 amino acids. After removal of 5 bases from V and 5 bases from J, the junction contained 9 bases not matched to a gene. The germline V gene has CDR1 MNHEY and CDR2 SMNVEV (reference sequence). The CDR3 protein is CASSREVTGNEQYF. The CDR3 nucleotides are TGTGCCAGCAGTCGGGAGGTGACGGGGAACGAGCAGTACTTC.

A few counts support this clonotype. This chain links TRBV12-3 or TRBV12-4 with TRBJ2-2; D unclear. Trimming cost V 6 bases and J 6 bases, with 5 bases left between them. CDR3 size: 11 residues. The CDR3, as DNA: TGTGCCAGCAGCGTATCCGGGGAGCTGTTTTTT. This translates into CASSVSGELFF.

The CDR3 nucleotides are TGCGCCAGCAGCCCCTCCCACGCCCACAGCTCCTACAATGAGCAGTTCTTC. As protein: CASSPSHAHSSYNEQFF. The V call is TRBV4-3, the J call TRBJ2-1; D not resolved. The CDR3 loop spans 17 amino acids. V dropped 4 bases and J dropped 0 bases, with 16 bases sitting between them. Germline-derived CDR1 and CDR2 are LGHNA and YSLEER.